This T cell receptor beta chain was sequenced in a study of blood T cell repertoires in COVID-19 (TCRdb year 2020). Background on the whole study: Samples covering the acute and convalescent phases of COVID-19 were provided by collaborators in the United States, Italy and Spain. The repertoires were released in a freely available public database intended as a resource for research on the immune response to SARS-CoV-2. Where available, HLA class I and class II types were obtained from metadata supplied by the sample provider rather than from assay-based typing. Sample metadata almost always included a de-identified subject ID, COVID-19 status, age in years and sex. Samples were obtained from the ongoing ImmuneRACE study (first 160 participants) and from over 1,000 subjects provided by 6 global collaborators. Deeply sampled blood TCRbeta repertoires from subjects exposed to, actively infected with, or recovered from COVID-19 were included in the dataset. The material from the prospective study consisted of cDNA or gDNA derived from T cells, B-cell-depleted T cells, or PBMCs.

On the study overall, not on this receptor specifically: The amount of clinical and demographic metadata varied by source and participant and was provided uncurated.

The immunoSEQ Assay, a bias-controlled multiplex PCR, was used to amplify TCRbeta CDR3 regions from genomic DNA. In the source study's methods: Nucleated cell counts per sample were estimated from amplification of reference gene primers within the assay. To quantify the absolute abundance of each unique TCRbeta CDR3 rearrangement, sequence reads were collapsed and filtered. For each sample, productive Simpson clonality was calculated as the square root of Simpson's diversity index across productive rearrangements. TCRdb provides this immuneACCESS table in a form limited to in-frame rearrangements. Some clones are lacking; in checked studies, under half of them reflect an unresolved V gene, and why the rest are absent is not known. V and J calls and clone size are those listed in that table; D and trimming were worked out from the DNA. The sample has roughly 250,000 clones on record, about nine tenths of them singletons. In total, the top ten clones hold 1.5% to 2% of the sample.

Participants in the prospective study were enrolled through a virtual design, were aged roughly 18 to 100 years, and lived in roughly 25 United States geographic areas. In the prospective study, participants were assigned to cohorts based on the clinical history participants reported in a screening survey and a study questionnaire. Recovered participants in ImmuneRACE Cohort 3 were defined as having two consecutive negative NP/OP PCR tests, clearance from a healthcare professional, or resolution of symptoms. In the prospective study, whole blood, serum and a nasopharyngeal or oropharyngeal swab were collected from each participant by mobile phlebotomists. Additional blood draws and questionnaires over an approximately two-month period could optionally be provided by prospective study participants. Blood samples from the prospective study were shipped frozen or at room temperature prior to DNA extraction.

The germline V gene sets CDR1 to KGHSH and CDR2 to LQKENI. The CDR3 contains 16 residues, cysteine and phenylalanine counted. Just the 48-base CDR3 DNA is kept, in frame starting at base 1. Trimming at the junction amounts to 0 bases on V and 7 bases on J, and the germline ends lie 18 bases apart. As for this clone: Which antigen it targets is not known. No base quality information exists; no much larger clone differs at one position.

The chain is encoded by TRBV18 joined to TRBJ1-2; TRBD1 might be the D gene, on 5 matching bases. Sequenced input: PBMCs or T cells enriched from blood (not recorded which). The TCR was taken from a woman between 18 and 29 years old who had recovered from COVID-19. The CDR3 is CASSPPGEALRRGYTF. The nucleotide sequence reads TGTGCCAGCTCACCACCGGGGGAGGCCCTCCGGCGTGGCTACACCTTC.